This T cell receptor beta chain was identified during a study of naive and memory T cell subsets. Study-level points and caveats: Over 85% of naive TCR sequences appeared only once, unlike memory subsets. Gini index rose across naive, CM, EM and EMRA in CD4 and CD8.

Both TRBC1 and TRBC2 were covered by a beta constant-region primer of two equimolar oligonucleotides. The cDNA 3' end received a ligated single-stranded oligonucleotide carrying the SP2 primer and a 12-nucleotide UMI. TCRdb independently ran MiXCR on the UMI-ligation and nested PCR reads; one entry per CDR3 protein. This sample has approximately 85,000 distinct CDR3 sequences, with 7% to 8% found just once. The germline CDR1 and CDR2 sequences are SQVTM and ANQGSEA. Trimming removed 7 bases from V and 0 bases from J, with 13 bases in between. The CDR3 spans 14 residues. Concerning this clonotype itself: Its antigen is undetermined.

Sequencing was carried out using central memory CD4+ T cells from blood. The sequence was collected from a human donor in good health. The chain joins TRBV29-1 to TRBJ1-3; unclear D gene. This chain's CDR3 is CSAWTPSSGNTIYF. In DNA, the CDR3 is TGCAGCGCCTGGACCCCGAGCTCTGGAAACACCATATATTTT.